These T cell receptor beta chains were read from a single sample in a study of blood T cell repertoires in COVID-19. Profiled with immunoSEQ multiplex PCR; TCRdb holds only in-frame clones, not every one. The sample has approximately 250,000 clones; roughly 85% are singletons. Sequencing was done on a sample of peripheral blood. Receptor source: a man in his fifties with COVID-19, enrolled during active disease. CDR3s include the opening cysteine and the closing phenylalanine or tryptophan. A D gene is named only where the DNA matches it firmly. Where a row states a size, it is once, few, many or the class of an expanded clone; other rows omit it.

V: TRBV5-4; size: -; D: TRBD2; J: TRBJ2-1; CDR3: CASSSPSGGRHNEQFF; DNA: TGTGCCAGCAGCTCCCCTAGCGGGGGGCGACACAATGAGCAGTTCTTC
V: TRBV6-5; size: -; D: TRBD1; J: TRBJ2-4; CDR3: CASSPGTGQGNIQYF; DNA: TGTGCCAGCAGCCCCGGGACGGGACAGGGTAACATTCAGTACTTC
V: TRBV4-1; size: -; D: TRBD2; J: TRBJ2-7; CDR3: CASSQVSGGTSYEQYF; DNA: TGCGCCAGCAGCCAAGTTTCGGGGGGGACTTCCTACGAGCAGTACTTC
V: TRBV9; size: -; D: -; J: TRBJ2-5; CDR3: CASSPTLSSKETQYF; DNA: TGTGCCAGCAGCCCAACTCTTAGCAGTAAAGAGACCCAGTACTTC
V: TRBV7-8; size: -; D: TRBD2; J: TRBJ2-7; CDR3: CASRKTGTSGGYEQYF; DNA: TGTGCCAGCAGAAAAACCGGGACTAGCGGGGGATACGAGCAGTACTTC
V: TRBV30; size: -; D: TRBD1; J: TRBJ1-5; CDR3: CAWSVPGQLSNQPQHF; DNA: TGTGCCTGGAGTGTACCGGGACAGCTTAGCAATCAGCCCCAGCATTTT
V: TRBV4-1; size: -; D: -; J: TRBJ2-7; CDR3: CASSQEHVAGGTYEQYF; DNA: TGCGCCAGCAGCCAAGAGCATGTGGCAGGGGGGACCTACGAGCAGTACTTC
V: TRBV19; size: -; D: TRBD2; J: TRBJ2-2; CDR3: CASSIDAGLVTGELFF; DNA: TGTGCCAGTAGTATAGATGCGGGACTAGTAACAGGGGAGCTGTTTTTT
V: TRBV29-1; size: few; D: -; J: TRBJ2-3; CDR3: CSVGQGLTDTQYF; DNA: TGCAGCGTGGGTCAGGGGCTCACAGATACGCAGTATTTT
V: TRBV5-5; size: -; D: -; J: TRBJ2-3; CDR3: CASSLAVDNLDTQYF; DNA: TGTGCCAGCAGCTTGGCCGTCGACAATCTGGATACGCAGTATTTT
V: TRBV27; size: -; D: -; J: TRBJ2-6; CDR3: CASSLTGVAGANVLTF; DNA: TGTGCCAGCAGTTTGACGGGGGTCGCCGGGGCCAACGTCCTGACTTTC
V: TRBV10-3; size: -; D: TRBD2; J: TRBJ2-1; CDR3: CAISASLAGGNNEQFF; DNA: TGTGCCATCAGTGCGTCACTAGCGGGGGGAAACAATGAGCAGTTCTTC
V: TRBV5-1; size: -; D: TRBD1; J: TRBJ1-6; CDR3: CASSLVTGQGNSPLHF; DNA: TGCGCCAGCAGCTTGGTGACGGGACAGGGTAATTCACCCCTCCACTTT
V: TRBV2; size: few; D: -; J: TRBJ1-3; CDR3: CASSEAWTAGNTIYF; DNA: TGTGCCAGCAGTGAAGCGTGGACAGCTGGAAACACCATATATTTT
V: TRBV6-5; size: once; D: TRBD1; J: TRBJ1-2; CDR3: CASKGDRVVYGYTF; DNA: TGTGCCAGCAAAGGCGACAGGGTAGTCTATGGCTACACCTTC
V: TRBV6-5; size: -; D: -; J: TRBJ2-2; CDR3: CASTRRVGNTGELFF; DNA: TGTGCCAGCACCAGGCGGGTAGGGAACACCGGGGAGCTGTTTTTT
V: TRBV3-1/TRBV3-2; size: -; D: TRBD2; J: TRBJ2-5; CDR3: CASSQTSGGQETQYF; DNA: TGTGCCAGCAGCCAGACTAGCGGGGGGCAAGAGACCCAGTACTTC
V: TRBV12-5; size: -; D: -; J: TRBJ1-1; CDR3: CASGLGHANTEAFF; DNA: TGTGCTAGTGGCTTGGGACACGCGAACACTGAAGCTTTCTTT
V: TRBV4-1; size: -; D: -; J: TRBJ2-7; CDR3: CASSPYDNSYEQYF; DNA: TGCGCCAGCAGCCCATATGACAACTCCTACGAGCAGTACTTC
V: TRBV18; size: -; D: -; J: TRBJ1-5; CDR3: CASSPGQLSNQPQHF; DNA: TGTGCCAGCTCACCAGGGCAACTTAGCAATCAGCCCCAGCATTTT
V: TRBV3-1/TRBV3-2; size: once; D: TRBD1; J: TRBJ2-3; CDR3: CASSPRDRGTDTQYF; DNA: TGTGCCAGCAGTCCCCGGGACAGGGGGACAGATACGCAGTATTTT
V: TRBV18; size: -; D: -; J: TRBJ1-2; CDR3: CASSPQEGYGYTF; DNA: TGTGCCAGCTCACCACAGGAGGGCTATGGCTACACCTTC
V: TRBV11-2; size: -; D: -; J: TRBJ2-4; CDR3: CASSLSPRVAKNIQYF; DNA: TGTGCCAGCAGCTTATCCCCTCGGGTGGCCAAAAACATTCAGTACTTC
V: TRBV6-1; size: -; D: -; J: TRBJ2-7; CDR3: CASSEALGGTYEQYF; DNA: TGTGCCAGCAGTGAAGCGCTAGGAGGAACCTACGAGCAGTACTTC
V: TRBV16; size: -; D: TRBD1; J: TRBJ1-2; CDR3: CASSQGRTGDYGYTF; DNA: TGTGCCAGCAGCCAAGGCCGGACAGGGGACTATGGCTACACCTTC
V: TRBV6-5; size: -; D: -; J: TRBJ1-2; CDR3: CASISGDPNYGYTF; DNA: TGTGCCAGCATTTCAGGGGACCCTAACTATGGCTACACCTTC
V: TRBV7-9; size: -; D: TRBD2; J: TRBJ2-3; CDR3: CASSLSGGGADTQYF; DNA: TGTGCCAGCAGCCTTAGCGGGGGTGGAGCAGATACGCAGTATTTT
V: TRBV7-9; size: -; D: -; J: TRBJ1-3; CDR3: CASSLSSVSGNTIYF; DNA: TGTGCCAGCAGCTTAAGCAGCGTCTCTGGAAACACCATATATTTT
V: TRBV5-4; size: once; D: -; J: TRBJ1-1; CDR3: CASSPGISNAEAFF; DNA: TGTGCCAGCAGTCCAGGTATTTCGAACGCTGAAGCTTTCTTT
V: TRBV5-4; size: -; D: -; J: TRBJ1-3; CDR3: CASSRDFSGNTIYF; DNA: TGTGCCAGCAGTCGGGACTTCTCTGGAAACACCATATATTTT
V: TRBV30; size: -; D: TRBD2; J: TRBJ2-3; CDR3: CAWSVLGGITDTQYF; DNA: TGTGCCTGGAGTGTATTGGGGGGGATTACAGATACGCAGTATTTT
V: TRBV19; size: -; D: -; J: TRBJ2-7; CDR3: CASSIDGGASYEQYF; DNA: TGTGCCAGTAGTATTGATGGCGGGGCTTCCTACGAGCAGTACTTC
V: TRBV5-1; size: -; D: TRBD1; J: TRBJ1-5; CDR3: CASSPDRGNQPQHF; DNA: TGCGCCAGCAGCCCGGACAGGGGAAATCAGCCCCAGCATTTT
V: TRBV7-3; size: -; D: -; J: TRBJ2-1; CDR3: CASSFNGGFDEQFF; DNA: TGTGCCAGCAGCTTCAACGGCGGTTTCGATGAGCAGTTCTTC
V: TRBV20-1; size: few; D: -; J: TRBJ1-2; CDR3: CSAPAGGYTF; DNA: TGCAGTGCCCCGGCAGGTGGCTACACCTTC
V: TRBV3-1/TRBV3-2; size: -; D: -; J: TRBJ2-1; CDR3: CASSLPGYGGYNEQFF; DNA: TGTGCCAGCAGCCTTCCCGGATACGGGGGTTACAATGAGCAGTTCTTC
V: TRBV15; size: -; D: -; J: TRBJ2-3; CDR3: CATRHNTDTQYF; DNA: TGTGCCACCAGACATAACACAGATACGCAGTATTTT
V: TRBV27; size: -; D: TRBD1; J: TRBJ2-7; CDR3: CASSSRTTGTPYEQYF; DNA: TGTGCCAGCAGTTCCCGGACGACAGGGACCCCCTACGAGCAGTACTTC
V: TRBV14; size: once; D: -; J: TRBJ1-1; CDR3: CASSQEVTGWMNTEAFF; DNA: TGTGCCAGCAGCCAAGAGGTCACCGGGTGGATGAACACTGAAGCTTTCTTT
V: TRBV24-1; size: -; D: -; J: TRBJ1-4; CDR3: CATSDGQGIEKLFF; DNA: TGTGCCACCAGTGATGGGCAGGGAATCGAAAAACTGTTTTTT
V: TRBV28; size: -; D: -; J: TRBJ2-4; CDR3: CASTRVGAGPVGNIQYF; DNA: TGTGCCAGCACCCGAGTTGGTGCGGGCCCTGTAGGGAACATTCAGTACTTC
V: TRBV5-5; size: -; D: -; J: TRBJ1-2; CDR3: CASSLRAGYGYTF; DNA: TGTGCCAGCAGCCTAAGGGCGGGCTATGGCTACACCTTC